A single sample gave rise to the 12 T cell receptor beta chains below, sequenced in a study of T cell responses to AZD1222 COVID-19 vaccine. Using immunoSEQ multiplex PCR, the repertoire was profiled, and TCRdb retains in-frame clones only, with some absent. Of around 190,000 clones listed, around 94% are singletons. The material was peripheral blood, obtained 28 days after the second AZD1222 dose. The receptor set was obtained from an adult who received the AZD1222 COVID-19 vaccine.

CDR3 amino acids: CASSQAYSETEAFF. The CDR3 DNA is TGCGCCAGCAGCCAAGCCTACTCGGAAACTGAAGCTTTCTTT. This chain connects TRBV4-3 to TRBJ1-1; D gene uncertain. From germline, CDR1 is LGHNA and CDR2 YSLEER. The CDR3 runs to 14 residues. Between the trimmed V and J ends, which lost 1 base and 5 bases, there was a span of 11 bases.

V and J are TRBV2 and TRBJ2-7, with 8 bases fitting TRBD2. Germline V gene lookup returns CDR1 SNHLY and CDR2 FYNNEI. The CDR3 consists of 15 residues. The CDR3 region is CAYNEVAGGPYEQYF. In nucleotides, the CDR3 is TGTGCATACAACGAGGTGGCGGGAGGACCCTACGAGCAGTACTTC.

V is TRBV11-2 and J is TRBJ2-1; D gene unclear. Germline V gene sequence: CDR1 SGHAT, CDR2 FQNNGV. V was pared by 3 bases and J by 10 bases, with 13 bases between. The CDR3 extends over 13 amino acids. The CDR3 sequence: CASSFRAWQEQFF. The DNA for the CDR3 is TGTGCCAGCAGCTTTCGAGCATGGCAGGAGCAGTTCTTC.

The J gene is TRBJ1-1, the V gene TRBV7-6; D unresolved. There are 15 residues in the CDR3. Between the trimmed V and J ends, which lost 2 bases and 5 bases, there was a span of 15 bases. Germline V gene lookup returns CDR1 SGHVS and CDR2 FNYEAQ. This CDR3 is CASSLQRDVGTEAFF. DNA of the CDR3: TGTGCCAGCAGCTTACAAAGGGATGTCGGGACTGAAGCTTTCTTT.

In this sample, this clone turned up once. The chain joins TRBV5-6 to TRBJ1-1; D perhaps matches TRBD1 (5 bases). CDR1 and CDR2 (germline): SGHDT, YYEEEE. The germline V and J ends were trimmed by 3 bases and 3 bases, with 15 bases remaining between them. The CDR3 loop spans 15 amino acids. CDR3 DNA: TGTGCCAGCAGCTGGGCCAGGGTCCCAGACACTGAAGCTTTCTTT. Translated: CASSWARVPDTEAFF.

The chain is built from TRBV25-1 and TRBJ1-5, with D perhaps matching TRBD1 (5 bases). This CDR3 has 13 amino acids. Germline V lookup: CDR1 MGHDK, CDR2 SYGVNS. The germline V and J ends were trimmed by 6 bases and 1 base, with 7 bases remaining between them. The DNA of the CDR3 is TGTGCCAGCAGCGACAGCAGCAATCAGCCCCAGCATTTT. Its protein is CASSDSSNQPQHF.

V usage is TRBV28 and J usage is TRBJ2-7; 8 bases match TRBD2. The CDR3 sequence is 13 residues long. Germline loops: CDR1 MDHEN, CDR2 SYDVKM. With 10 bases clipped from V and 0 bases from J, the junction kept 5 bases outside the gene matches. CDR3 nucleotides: TGTGCCATAAAAACTAGCGGCTCCTACGAGCAGTACTTC. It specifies CAIKTSGSYEQYF.

In DNA form, the CDR3 reads TGTGCCAGCAATCCGACAGGCGGAGAAAAACTGTTTTTT. As protein: CASNPTGGEKLFF. The chain employs TRBV6-5 and TRBJ1-4, with TRBD1 as a possible D gene (6 bases). Between the trimmed V and J ends, which lost 7 bases and 8 bases, there was a span of 14 bases. The CDR3 has 13 amino acids. CDR1 and CDR2 (germline): MNHEY, SVGAGI.

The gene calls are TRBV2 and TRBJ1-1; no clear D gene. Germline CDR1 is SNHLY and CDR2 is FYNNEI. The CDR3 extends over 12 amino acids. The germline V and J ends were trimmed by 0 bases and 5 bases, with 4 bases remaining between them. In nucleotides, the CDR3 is TGTGCCAGCAGTGAAGCGCAAACTGAAGCTTTCTTT. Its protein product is CASSEAQTEAFF.

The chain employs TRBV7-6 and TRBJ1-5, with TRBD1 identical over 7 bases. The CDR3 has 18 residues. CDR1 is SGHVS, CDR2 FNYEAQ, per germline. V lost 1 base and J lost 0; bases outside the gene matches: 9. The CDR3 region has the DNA TGTGCCAGCAGCTTAGTACAGGGGACCCCGTATAGCAATCAGCCCCAGCATTTT. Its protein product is CASSLVQGTPYSNQPQHF.

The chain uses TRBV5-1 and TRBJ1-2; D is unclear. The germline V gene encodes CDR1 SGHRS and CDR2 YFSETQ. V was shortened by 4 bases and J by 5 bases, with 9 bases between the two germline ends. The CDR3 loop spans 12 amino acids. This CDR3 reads CASSPLGYGYTF. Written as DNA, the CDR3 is TGCGCCAGCAGCCCTCTAGGTTATGGCTACACCTTC.

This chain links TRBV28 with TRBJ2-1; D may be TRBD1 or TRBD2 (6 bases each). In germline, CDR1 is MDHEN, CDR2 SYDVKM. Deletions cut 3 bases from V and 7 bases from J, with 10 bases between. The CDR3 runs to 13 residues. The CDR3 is CASSFGGLNEQFF. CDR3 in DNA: TGTGCCAGCAGTTTTGGGGGGCTGAATGAGCAGTTCTTC.